Following are 15 T cell receptor beta chains from one sample sequenced in a study of T cells in localized non-small cell lung cancer. Generated by immunoSEQ multiplex PCR, the TCRdb table keeps only in-frame clones and is missing some. The repertoire includes about 52,000 clones, more than 85% of them detected once, and about 17% sits in the top ten. Here the sequenced sample was PBMCs, taken before any cancer treatment. All receptors derive from a female donor with stage II lung adenocarcinoma.

The chain employs TRBV21-1 and TRBJ2-3. TRBV21-1 is an annotated pseudogene. This CDR3 region has 16 residues. CDR3 region: CASSNPPGGETDTQYF. The DNA for the CDR3 is TGTGCCAGCAGCAACCCTCCCGGGGGCGAGACAGATACGCAGTATTTT.

V is TRBV18 and J is TRBJ1-1, with D possibly matching TRBD1 (5 bases). The germline V and J ends were trimmed by 1 base and 10 bases, with 19 bases remaining between them. The CDR3 sequence is 15 residues long. Germline values: CDR1 KGHSH, CDR2 LQKENI. CDR3 amino acids: CASSPLSPAGQGAFF. DNA of the CDR3: TGTGCCAGCTCACCACTTTCGCCCGCGGGTCAGGGAGCTTTCTTT.

This chain uses TRBV2 with TRBJ2-1; D may be TRBD1 (6 bases). V gave up 7 bases and J gave up 3 bases, with 13 bases separating them. This CDR3 spans 14 amino acids. Germline CDR1 SNHLY, CDR2 FYNNEI. As DNA, the CDR3 is TGTGCCAGCAACCCGGGACAAGACTACAATGAGCAGTTCTTC. This sequence encodes CASNPGQDYNEQFF.

The gene calls are TRBV27 and TRBJ1-1; D not certain. The CDR3 contains 14 residues. V dropped 3 bases and J dropped 4 bases, with 12 bases sitting between them. CDR1 is MNHEY and CDR2 is SMNVEV in the germline V gene (reference sequence). The CDR3: CASSLNNRGTEAFF. Here the CDR3 DNA reads TGTGCCAGCAGTTTGAACAACAGAGGCACTGAAGCTTTCTTT.

Comment on this clone: The identical CDR3 is also encoded by other nucleotide sequences in the sample. The chain is built from TRBV5-1 and TRBJ1-1; D remains unclear. Trimming removed 0 bases from V and 1 base from J, with 7 bases in between. Germline CDR1 is SGHRS and CDR2 is YFSETQ. This CDR3 has 14 amino acids. CDR3 sequence: CASSLDPGNTEAFF. CDR3 sequence (DNA): TGCGCCAGCAGCTTGGACCCCGGGAACACTGAAGCTTTCTTT.

V and J are TRBV19 and TRBJ1-5, with D hard to call. This CDR3 has 13 amino acids. The germline gives CDR1 LNHDA, CDR2 SQIVND (reference sequence). The germline V and J ends were trimmed by 5 bases and 0 bases, with 5 bases remaining between them. This CDR3 is CASSQFSNQPQHF. DNA of the CDR3: TGTGCCAGTAGTCAGTTTAGCAATCAGCCCCAGCATTTT. The full variable domain, its missing parts supplied by reference TRBV19 and TRBJ1-5, is DGGITQSPKYLFRKEGQNVTLSCEQNLNHDAMYWYRQDPGQGLRLIYYSQIVNDFQKGDIAEGYSVSREKKESFPLTVTSAQKNPTAFYLCASSQFSNQPQHFGDGTRLSIL.

This chain uses TRBV2 with TRBJ2-3, with no clear D. CDR1 is SNHLY and CDR2 is FYNNEI in the germline V gene. Trimming left V 6 bases short and J 2 bases short, with 9 bases between. CDR3 length: 13 amino acids. The CDR3 coding sequence is TGTGCCAGCAGCCCCGCTTTCACAGATACGCAGTATTTT. Translating it yields CASSPAFTDTQYF.

The gene calls are TRBV7-2 and TRBJ1-4; D gene uncertain. Trimming removed 4 bases at V and 2 bases at J, with 5 bases between. The germline CDR1 and CDR2 sequences are SGHTA and FQGNSA. The CDR3 extends over 13 amino acids. CDR3 region: CASSSGTNEKLFF. The CDR3 DNA reads as TGTGCCAGCAGCTCCGGGACTAATGAAAAACTGTTTTTT.

The rearrangement uses TRBV2 and TRBJ1-4, with D unclear. CDR1 SNHLY and CDR2 FYNNEI come from the germline V gene. Trimming left V 2 bases short and J 2 bases short, with 9 bases between. The CDR3 has 15 residues. The CDR3 protein is CASSELSGTNEKLFF. CDR3 DNA sequence: TGTGCCAGCAGTGAACTAAGTGGGACTAATGAAAAACTGTTTTTT.

This clone was picked up a small number of times. The V call is TRBV6-1, the J call TRBJ1-4, with D possibly being TRBD1 (5 bases). Per the germline V gene, CDR1 is MNHNS and CDR2 is SASEGT. The CDR3 has 13 amino acids. V was cut by 11 bases and J by 8 bases, with 18 bases left in between. CDR3 sequence reads: CAASRGGNEKLFF. The CDR3 DNA follows: TGTGCCGCAAGCCGCGGGGGGAACGAAAAACTGTTTTTT.

This clone was seen a few times. The chain is built from TRBV7-9 and TRBJ1-1; TRBD1 aligns across 7 bases. Looked up from germline, CDR1 is SEHNR and CDR2 is FQNEAQ (reference sequence). The V and J ends lost 5 bases and 0 bases, in that order; junction bases with no gene match: 6. This CDR3 is built from 15 residues. The CDR3 loop is CASSARQGMNTEAFF. The CDR3 nucleotides are TGTGCCAGCAGCGCCCGACAGGGAATGAACACTGAAGCTTTCTTT.

The chain has TRBV29-1 and TRBJ2-5; 9 nucleotides line up with TRBD2. The CDR3 is 14 amino acids. Germline V gene sequence: CDR1 SQVTM, CDR2 ANQGSEA. Losses at the gene ends were 8 bases for V and 4 bases for J; bases not matched to a gene: 11. CDR3 sequence: CSLLAGTSRETQYF. The CDR3 DNA follows: TGCAGCCTTCTTGCCGGGACTAGCCGAGAGACCCAGTACTTC.

The gene calls are TRBV5-8 and TRBJ1-2; a weak D match, TRBD1 (5 bases). The CDR3 is 17 residues long. Trimming left V 0 bases short and J 5 bases short, with 20 bases between. Germline loops: CDR1 SGHTS, CDR2 YDEGEE. The CDR3 sequence is CASSLATGTSLWYGYTF. The CDR3 DNA follows: TGTGCCAGCAGCTTGGCGACGGGGACCAGTCTTTGGTATGGCTACACCTTC.

This chain uses TRBV5-1 with TRBJ1-1, with D possibly being TRBD1 (6 bases). The V gene's germline CDR1 is SGHRS and CDR2 YFSETQ. V was shortened by 0 bases and J by 0 bases, with 12 bases between the two germline ends. This CDR3 contains 16 residues. The CDR3 DNA is TGCGCCAGCAGCTTGGCGGGGGGCTGGATGAACACTGAAGCTTTCTTT. Its protein product is CASSLAGGWMNTEAFF.

The V call is TRBV7-8, the J call TRBJ2-7, with D possibly called TRBD1 or TRBD2 (6 bases each). V lost 1 base, J lost 6 bases, and 19 bases lay in between. CDR3 size: 16 residues. From germline, CDR1 is SGHVS and CDR2 FQNEAQ. This CDR3 reads CASSLGGGMPEAEQYF. The CDR3 bases are TGTGCCAGCAGCTTAGGAGGGGGGATGCCTGAGGCCGAGCAGTACTTC.